These T cell receptor beta chains were read from a single sample in a study of neurological immune-mediated disorders. TCRdb called the 5' RACE reads again in MiXCR, with one record for every CDR3 protein. The sample shows around 71,000 distinct CDR3 sequences, about an eighth of them seen only once. The sample taken for sequencing was PBMCs. These receptors were collected from a female donor with HTLV-1-associated myelopathy (HAM/TSP). The CDR3 runs from the conserved cysteine through the conserved F or W. Each record gives: clone size, V gene, J gene, D gene, CDR3 DNA, CDR3 protein. The D gene is left open where the match is weak. Each size is once, few, many, or a class for an expanded clone.

size: many
V: TRBV25-1
J: TRBJ2-5
D: TRBD2
DNA: TGTGCCAGCAGTCACCTCACAGGGGCGGGAGGGGAGACCCAGTACTTC
CDR3: CASSHLTGAGGETQYF

size: many
V: TRBV20-1
J: TRBJ1-5
D: .
DNA: TGCAGTGCTAGAGTCCGGGGGCACAACAATCAGCCCCAGCATTTT
CDR3: CSARVRGHNNQPQHF

size: many
V: TRBV2
J: TRBJ2-2
D: .
DNA: TGTGCCAGCAGGGCGGGGACTTCAAACACCGGGGAGCTGTTTTTT
CDR3: CASRAGTSNTGELFF

size: many
V: TRBV12-3/TRBV12-4
J: TRBJ1-3
D: .
DNA: TGTGCCAGCCAGGCGGTCTCTGGAAACACCATATATTTT
CDR3: CASQAVSGNTIYF

size: many
V: TRBV27
J: TRBJ2-7
D: TRBD1
DNA: TGTGCCAGCAGTCCGAGGGGGCTATTCTACGAGCAGTACTTC
CDR3: CASSPRGLFYEQYF

size: many
V: TRBV28
J: TRBJ1-1
D: .
DNA: TGTGCCAGCAGTTTTAGGAACACTGAAGCTTTCTTT
CDR3: CASSFRNTEAFF

size: many
V: TRBV6-5
J: TRBJ2-1
D: TRBD2
DNA: TGTGCCAGCAGTTACTCCGGGAGCGGGGGCCGCTACAATGAGCAGTTCTTC
CDR3: CASSYSGSGGRYNEQFF

size: many
V: TRBV5-1
J: TRBJ2-1
D: .
DNA: TGCGCCAGCAGCCCCGGCCCTAGGAAGGGTGAGCAGTTCTTC
CDR3: CASSPGPRKGEQFF

size: few
V: TRBV2
J: TRBJ2-7
D: TRBD2
DNA: TGTGCCAGCAGTCCCCTGCTGACTAGCGGGGGGACCTACGAGCAGTACTTC
CDR3: CASSPLLTSGGTYEQYF

size: many
V: TRBV7-3
J: TRBJ2-3
D: TRBD2
DNA: TGTGCCAGCAGCCCGGATGGCGGGGGAACAGATACGCAGTATTTT
CDR3: CASSPDGGGTDTQYF

size: many
V: TRBV5-1
J: TRBJ2-3
D: .
DNA: TGCGCCAGCATGGCCGGGGACTTCACAGATACGCAGTATTTT
CDR3: CASMAGDFTDTQYF

size: many
V: TRBV5-6
J: TRBJ1-1
D: TRBD1
DNA: TGTGCCAGCAGCCCCAGCCCGACAGGGTTGAGCACTGAAGCTTTCTTT
CDR3: CASSPSPTGLSTEAFF

size: many
V: TRBV5-1
J: TRBJ2-6
D: .
DNA: TGCGCCAGCAGCTTGTCAGGGGCGGCCAACGTCCTGACTTTC
CDR3: CASSLSGAANVLTF

size: many
V: TRBV5-6
J: TRBJ2-3
D: .
DNA: TGTGCCAGCCGCGAAAGCACAGATACGCAGTATTTT
CDR3: CASRESTDTQYF